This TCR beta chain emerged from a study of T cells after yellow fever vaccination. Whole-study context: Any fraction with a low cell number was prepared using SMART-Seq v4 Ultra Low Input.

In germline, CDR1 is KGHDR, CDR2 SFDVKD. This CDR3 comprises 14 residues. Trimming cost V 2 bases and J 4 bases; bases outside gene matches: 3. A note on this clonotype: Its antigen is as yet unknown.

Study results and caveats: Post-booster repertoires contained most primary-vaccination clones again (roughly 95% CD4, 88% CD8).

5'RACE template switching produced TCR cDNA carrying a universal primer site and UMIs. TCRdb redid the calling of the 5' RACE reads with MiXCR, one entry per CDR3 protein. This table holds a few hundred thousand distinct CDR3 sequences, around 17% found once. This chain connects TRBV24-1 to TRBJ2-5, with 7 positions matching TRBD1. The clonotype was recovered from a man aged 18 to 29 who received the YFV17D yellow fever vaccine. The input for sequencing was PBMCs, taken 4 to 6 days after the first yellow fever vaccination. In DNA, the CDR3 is TGTGCCACCAGTGATTCGACAGGGATAGAGACCCAGTACTTC. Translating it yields CATSDSTGIETQYF.